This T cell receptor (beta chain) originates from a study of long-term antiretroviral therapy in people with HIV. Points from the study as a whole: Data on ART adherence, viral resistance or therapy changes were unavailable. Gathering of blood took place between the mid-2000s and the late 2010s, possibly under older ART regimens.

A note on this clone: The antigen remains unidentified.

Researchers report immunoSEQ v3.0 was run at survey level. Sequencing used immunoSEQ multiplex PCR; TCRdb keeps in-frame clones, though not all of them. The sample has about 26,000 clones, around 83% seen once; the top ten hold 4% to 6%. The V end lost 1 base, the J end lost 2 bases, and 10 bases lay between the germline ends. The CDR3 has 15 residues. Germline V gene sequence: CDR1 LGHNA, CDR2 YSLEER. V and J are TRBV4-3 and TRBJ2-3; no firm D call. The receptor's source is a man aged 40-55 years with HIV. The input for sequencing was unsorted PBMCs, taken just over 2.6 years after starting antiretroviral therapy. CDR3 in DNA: TGCGCCAGCAGCCAAGTTCGGGCATCCACAGATACGCAGTATTTT. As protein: CASSQVRASTDTQYF.